A single sample is the source of the 30 T cell receptor beta chains below, sequenced in a study of identical twins. Each CDR3 protein gets one entry after TCRdb re-called the 5' RACE reads with MiXCR. This table has some 690,000 distinct CDR3 sequences, roughly 20% appearing once. The same sample was also used in a study of T cells expressing NK-cell markers.

The material sequenced was PBMCs. These receptors were taken from a woman in her late teens or twenties in good health.

This clonotype was detected only a few times. The chain has TRBV20-1 and TRBJ2-7; D might be TRBD2 (6 bases). The CDR3 contains 13 residues. The germline V and J ends were trimmed by 5 bases and 1 base, with 12 bases remaining between them. Germline values: CDR1 DFQATT, CDR2 SNEGSKA (reference sequence). The CDR3 DNA follows: TGCAGTGCTGGCGGGGACGTATCCTACGAGCAGTACTTC. This sequence encodes CSAGGDVSYEQYF.

Only a few counts were recorded for this clonotype. The chain is built from TRBV29-1 and TRBJ2-7, with 9 bases aligning to TRBD1. V lost 7 bases and J lost 5; bases outside the gene matches: 6. This CDR3 is built from 12 residues. Germline V gives CDR1 SQVTM, CDR2 ANQGSEA. CDR3 sequence reads: CSARDRVDEQYF. The CDR3, as DNA: TGCAGCGCCCGGGACAGGGTGGACGAGCAGTACTTC.

The gene calls are TRBV20-1 and TRBJ2-1; no firm D call. Germline CDR1 reads DFQATT; CDR2 reads SNEGSKA (reference sequence). CDR3 size: 16 residues. V lost 1 base, J lost 0 bases, and 13 bases lay in between. CDR3: CSARAILAISYNEQFF. The DNA for the CDR3 is TGCAGTGCTAGAGCTATTTTAGCAATCTCCTACAATGAGCAGTTCTTC.

This clonotype was observed a few times. This chain links TRBV9 with TRBJ2-5, with 13 bases that match TRBD2. This CDR3 comprises 16 residues. J lost 5 bases, V lost 4 bases, and 8 bases had no gene match. Per germline, CDR1 SGDLS and CDR2 YYNGEE. The chain's CDR3 is CASSPSGLAGWETQYF. CDR3 bases: TGTGCCAGCAGCCCCTCGGGACTAGCGGGATGGGAGACCCAGTACTTC.

This clonotype occurred many times. The CDR3 sequence is CASTELDNEQFF. The CDR3 DNA sequence: TGTGCCAGCACCGAACTAGACAATGAGCAGTTCTTC. The V gene is TRBV5-6, the J gene TRBJ2-1; D is perhaps TRBD2 (5 bases). Trimming shortened V by 6 bases and J by 5 bases, and 9 bases separated the two germline ends. The CDR3 extends over 12 amino acids. Per germline, CDR1 SGHDT and CDR2 YYEEEE.

This clonotype was observed a few times. The chain employs TRBV6-1 and TRBJ2-1; 10 bases fit TRBD2. V shed 7 bases, J shed 6 bases, and the junction held 3 bases outside the gene matches. Per the germline V gene, CDR1 is MNHNS and CDR2 is SASEGT. This CDR3 comprises 13 residues. The CDR3 sequence is CASNLAGVNEQFF. CDR3 sequence (DNA): TGTGCCAGCAACCTAGCGGGAGTCAATGAGCAGTTCTTC.

This clonotype was detected ten times or more. V gene TRBV9 combines with J gene TRBJ2-7, with D perhaps assigned TRBD1 or TRBD2 (5 bases each). Trimming took off 0 bases at V and 2 bases at J, with 9 bases between the two ends. This CDR3 comprises 14 residues. The germline V gene has CDR1 SGDLS and CDR2 YYNGEE. CDR3 sequence: CASSVGRDPYEQYF. CDR3 nucleotides: TGTGCCAGCAGCGTAGGCAGGGACCCCTACGAGCAGTACTTC.

This clonotype was recorded at least ten times. The chain links TRBV12-3 or TRBV12-4 to TRBJ2-5; weak D call: TRBD2 (6 bases). Trimming left V 6 bases short and J 4 bases short, with 24 bases between. This CDR3 comprises 17 residues. CDR3 protein: CASSPGAGMTGGETQYF. In DNA, the CDR3 is TGTGCCAGCAGCCCTGGTGCGGGAATGACCGGGGGAGAGACCCAGTACTTC.

The genes are TRBV6-1 and TRBJ2-7; D gene ambiguous. Per germline, CDR1 MNHNS and CDR2 SASEGT. V gave up 4 bases and J gave up 1 base, with 11 bases separating them. The CDR3 is made up of 14 amino acids. The CDR3 DNA reads as TGTGCCAGCAGTGGCGAGGTAGGGTCCTACGAGCAGTACTTC. Its protein is CASSGEVGSYEQYF.

CDR3 sequence reads: CASSFPSSGGYEQFF. The CDR3 region has the DNA TGTGCCAGCAGCTTTCCGAGCTCGGGAGGCTATGAGCAGTTCTTC. The chain joins TRBV13 to TRBJ2-1; 7 nucleotides agree with TRBD2. J was trimmed by 8 bases and V by 3 bases; bases with no gene match: 10. Germline V gives CDR1 PRHDT, CDR2 FYEKMQ (reference sequence). The CDR3 runs 15 residues.

Only a few counts were recorded for this clonotype. V usage is TRBV27 and J usage is TRBJ2-1; D remains unclear. V dropped 0 bases and J dropped 12 bases, with 21 bases sitting between them. This CDR3 spans 16 amino acids. Germline assignment: CDR1 MNHEY and CDR2 SMNVEV (reference sequence). CDR3 DNA sequence: TGTGCCAGCAGTTTATCGATTGGCCAGCCTAACACGGGGCAGTTCTTC. Residues: CASSLSIGQPNTGQFF.

The chain couples TRBV10-3 to TRBJ1-5; D unresolved. This CDR3 is 13 amino acids long. V was clipped by 7 bases and J by 6 bases, with 13 bases between them. In germline, CDR1 is ENHRY, CDR2 SYGVKD. The CDR3 spells CAIMSYSGQPQHF. DNA for the CDR3: TGTGCCATCATGTCTTACTCGGGTCAGCCCCAGCATTTT.

The gene calls are TRBV7-7 and TRBJ2-5, with D possibly TRBD2 on 5 matching bases. This CDR3 comprises 14 residues. V dropped 5 bases and J dropped 5 bases, with 15 bases sitting between them. CDR1 is SSHAT, CDR2 FNYEAQ, per germline (reference sequence). CDR3 DNA sequence: TGTGCCAGCAGCCCCGGCGGGTCGTCCGAGACCCAGTACTTC. Translating gives CASSPGGSSETQYF.

The chain carries TRBV20-1 and TRBJ1-1; D possibly corresponds to TRBD1 (5 bases). The CDR3 totals 14 residues. Germline loops: CDR1 DFQATT, CDR2 SNEGSKA (reference sequence). V was clipped by 3 bases and J by 0 bases, with 11 bases between them. CDR3 bases: TGCAGTGCTAGGGCCGCAGGGATGAACACTGAAGCTTTCTTT. Residues: CSARAAGMNTEAFF.

This clonotype was seen at least ten times. V and J are TRBV4-1 and TRBJ1-1; 11 bases map to TRBD1. CDR3 length equals 20 residues. The germline V gene has CDR1 MGHRA and CDR2 YSYEKL. Losses at the gene ends were 3 bases for V and 2 bases for J; bases not matched to a gene: 17. The CDR3 region is CASSQQGQGARGGRNTEAFF. CDR3 nucleotide sequence: TGCGCCAGCAGCCAGCAAGGACAGGGGGCGAGGGGAGGACGAAACACTGAAGCTTTCTTT.

This clonotype showed up just once. This sequence joins TRBV7-9 and TRBJ1-4; D remains unclear. Germline values: CDR1 SEHNR, CDR2 FQNEAQ (reference sequence). The CDR3 covers 14 residues. V lost 3 bases and J lost 6, with 11 bases in between. The CDR3 is CASSFFVGDEKLFF. The CDR3, as DNA: TGTGCCAGCAGCTTCTTCGTCGGCGATGAAAAACTGTTTTTT.

J is TRBJ2-7 and V is TRBV18, with 7 positions matching TRBD1. The junction had 15 bases not matched to a gene; V was cut back by 2 bases and J by 5 bases. This CDR3 region has 17 residues. Germline assignment: CDR1 KGHSH and CDR2 LQKENI. CDR3 coding DNA: TGTGCCAGCTCACCATCCCTGCGAGGGGGCCCCTTGGACGAGCAGTACTTC. It specifies CASSPSLRGGPLDEQYF.

The V call is TRBV12-5, the J call TRBJ2-7, with 7 nucleotides matching TRBD1. The V gene's germline CDR1 is LGHNT and CDR2 FRNRAP. The J segment lost 2 bases and the V segment lost 4 bases, leaving 8 bases of the junction unmatched. The length of the CDR3 is 15 residues. CDR3 residues: CASGSPGTDTYEQYF. DNA of the CDR3: TGTGCTAGTGGTTCCCCCGGGACAGATACCTACGAGCAGTACTTC.

This clonotype was seen a handful of times. V is TRBV5-1 and J is TRBJ2-3; no definite D call. In germline, CDR1 is SGHRS, CDR2 YFSETQ. The CDR3 totals 14 residues. The V gene lost 6 bases and the J gene lost 0 bases, with 11 bases spanning the gap. CDR3 DNA: TGCGCCAGCAAGGTCCGTTGGAGCACAGATACGCAGTATTTT. Protein product: CASKVRWSTDTQYF.

The rearrangement joins TRBV18 to TRBJ2-2; 13 bases align to TRBD2. V gave up 3 bases and J gave up 0 bases; unmatched junction bases: 4. This CDR3 has 18 residues. Germline assignment: CDR1 KGHSH and CDR2 LQKENI. Written as DNA, the CDR3 is TGTGCCAGCTCACCCCGGACTAGCGGGGGACCGAACACCGGGGAGCTGTTTTTT. Its translation: CASSPRTSGGPNTGELFF.

This clonotype appeared a few times. V and J are TRBV6-4 and TRBJ2-7; 9 bases match TRBD1. Germline V lookup: CDR1 MRHNA, CDR2 SNTAGT. Losses at the gene ends were 4 bases for V and 3 bases for J; bases not matched to a gene: 4. The CDR3 runs 14 residues. CDR3 nucleotide sequence: TGTGCCAGCAGTGCACCGACAGGGGGCTACGAGCAGTACTTC. Protein product: CASSAPTGGYEQYF.

This clonotype was observed a few times. V is TRBV5-5 and J is TRBJ2-4; D ambiguous. V was clipped by 4 bases and J by 0 bases, with 14 bases between them. Per germline, CDR1 SGHKS and CDR2 YYEKEE (reference sequence). The CDR3 spans 16 residues. This CDR3 is CASSIGLTLAKNIQYF. The CDR3 DNA sequence: TGTGCCAGCAGCATAGGATTAACTCTAGCCAAAAACATTCAGTACTTC.

This clonotype was seen a few times. This chain links TRBV4-3 with TRBJ2-1; 10 nucleotides match TRBD2. After removal of 4 bases from V and 9 bases from J, the junction contained 18 bases not matched to a gene. The CDR3 spans 18 residues. Germline assignment: CDR1 LGHNA and CDR2 YSLEER. The CDR3 nucleotides read TGCGCCAGCAGCCTCAACCGGGGCCAGCGGGAGGGCCGGGGTGAGCAGTTCTTC. This translates into CASSLNRGQREGRGEQFF.

The chain uses TRBV29-1 and TRBJ1-5, with a weak D call TRBD1 (5 bases). This CDR3 contains 14 residues. V was shortened by 1 base and J by 7 bases, with 14 bases between the two germline ends. The germline gives CDR1 SQVTM, CDR2 ANQGSEA. CDR3 protein: CSVEGGQGGQPQHF. The DNA of the CDR3 is TGCAGCGTTGAAGGCGGGCAGGGTGGACAGCCCCAGCATTTT.

This clonotype was found a few times. This chain joins TRBV20-1 and TRBJ2-1, with 9 positions matching TRBD2. Germline V gives CDR1 DFQATT, CDR2 SNEGSKA (reference sequence). J was trimmed by 6 bases and V by 0 bases; bases with no gene match: 12. The CDR3 runs to 17 residues. The CDR3 region has the DNA TGCAGTGCTAGAGATCCAGCAAGCGGGGGGCCGACCAATGAGCAGTTCTTC. Its translation is CSARDPASGGPTNEQFF.

The rearrangement links TRBV20-1 to TRBJ1-3, with TRBD1 matching over 8 bases. V lost 3 bases, J lost 4 bases, and 5 bases stayed unmatched. Germline loops: CDR1 DFQATT, CDR2 SNEGSKA (reference sequence). The CDR3 totals 14 residues. The CDR3 sequence: CSASDRGDGNTIYF. DNA of the CDR3: TGCAGTGCTAGCGACAGGGGCGACGGAAACACCATATATTTT.

The chain links TRBV25-1 to TRBJ2-1; D is unclear. Germline V gives CDR1 MGHDK, CDR2 SYGVNS. This CDR3 has 14 amino acids. V was pared by 7 bases and J by 9 bases, with 19 bases between. CDR3: CASTPPNIVGEQFF. The CDR3 nucleotides are TGTGCCAGCACCCCCCCCAACATAGTTGGTGAGCAGTTCTTC.

This clonotype has just a few counts. The chain combines TRBV12-3 or TRBV12-4 with TRBJ1-2; D is unclear. CDR3 length: 14 amino acids. Trimming removed 5 bases from V and 0 bases from J, with 10 bases in between. CDR3 loop: CASSAGLANYGYTF. The CDR3 DNA is TGTGCCAGCAGTGCAGGCCTAGCTAACTATGGCTACACCTTC.

The rearrangement links TRBV14 to TRBJ2-2; D gene unclear. The V gene lost 0 bases and the J gene lost 2 bases, with 13 bases spanning the gap. Looked up from germline, CDR1 is SGHDN and CDR2 is FVKESK. The CDR3 totals 17 residues. CDR3 coding DNA: TGTGCCAGCAGCCAAGATCTTTACAGCCTCAACACCGGGGAGCTGTTTTTT. It is translated as CASSQDLYSLNTGELFF.

The CDR3 nucleotides read TGCAGTGCTAGCTCTCTGACCAACACCGGGGAGCTGTTTTTT. It translates to CSASSLTNTGELFF. The chain links TRBV20-1 to TRBJ2-2; D is unclear. The CDR3 sequence is 14 residues long. The germline CDR1 and CDR2 sequences are DFQATT and SNEGSKA (reference sequence). Trimming stripped 3 bases from V and 2 bases from J, with 10 bases between.